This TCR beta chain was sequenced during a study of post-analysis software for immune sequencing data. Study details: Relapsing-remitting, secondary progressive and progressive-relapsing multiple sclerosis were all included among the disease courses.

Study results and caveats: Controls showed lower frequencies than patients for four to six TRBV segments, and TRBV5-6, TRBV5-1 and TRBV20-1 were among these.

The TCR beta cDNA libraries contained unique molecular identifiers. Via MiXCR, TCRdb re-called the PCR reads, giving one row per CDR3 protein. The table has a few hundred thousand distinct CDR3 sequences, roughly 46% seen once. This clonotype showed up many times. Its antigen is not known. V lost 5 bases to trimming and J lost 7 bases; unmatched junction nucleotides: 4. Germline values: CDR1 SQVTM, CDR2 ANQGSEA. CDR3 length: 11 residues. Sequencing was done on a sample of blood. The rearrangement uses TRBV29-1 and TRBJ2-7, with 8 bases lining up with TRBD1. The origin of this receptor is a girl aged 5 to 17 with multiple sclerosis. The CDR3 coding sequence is TGCAGCGTTCTGACAGGGGAAGAGCAGTACTTC. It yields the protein CSVLTGEEQYF.